This T cell receptor (beta chain) stems from a study of cytomegalovirus exposure and HLA in healthy donors. Study-wide results and limits: Later, TCR association rates were found to vary by HLA locus, highest for DRB1 and lowest for HLA-C. Being productive about 87% or about 30% of the time was typical of most TCR beta V segments in an earlier analysis.

To note about this clone: No antigen is known for it.

Donors consisted of healthy bone marrow donors. This CDR3 region has 15 residues. The V end lost 7 bases, the J end lost 6 bases, and 21 bases lay between the germline ends. The V gene's germline CDR1 is SNHLY and CDR2 FYNNEI. The study ran its PCR with 60 Vbeta and 13 Jbeta primers. Method: immunoSEQ multiplex PCR; TCRdb's copy keeps in-frame clones and lacks some. The sample carries hundreds of thousands of clones, roughly 80% recorded once. The TCR sequence derives from a girl aged 2 to 10 in good health and CMV-seronegative. The sequenced sample was PBMCs. V usage is TRBV2 and J usage is TRBJ2-5; tentative D call: TRBD2 (5 bases). The CDR3 DNA follows: TGTGCCAGCACGGCCAGGCGGCAGGAGGAAAAGACCCAGTACTTC. It encodes CASTARRQEEKTQYF.